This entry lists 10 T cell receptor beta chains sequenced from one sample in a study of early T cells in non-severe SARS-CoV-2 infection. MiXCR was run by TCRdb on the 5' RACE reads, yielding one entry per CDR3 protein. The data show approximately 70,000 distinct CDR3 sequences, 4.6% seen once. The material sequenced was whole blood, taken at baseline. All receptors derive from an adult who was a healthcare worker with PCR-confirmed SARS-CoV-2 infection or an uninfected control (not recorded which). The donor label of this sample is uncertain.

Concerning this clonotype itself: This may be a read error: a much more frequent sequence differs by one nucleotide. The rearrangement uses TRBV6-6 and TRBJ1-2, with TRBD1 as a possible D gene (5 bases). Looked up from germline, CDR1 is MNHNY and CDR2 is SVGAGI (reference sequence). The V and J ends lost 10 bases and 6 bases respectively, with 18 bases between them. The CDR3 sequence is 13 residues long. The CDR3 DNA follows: TGTGCCACCAATGCGCAGGGCCCACATGGCTACACCTTC. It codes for CATNAQGPHGYTF.

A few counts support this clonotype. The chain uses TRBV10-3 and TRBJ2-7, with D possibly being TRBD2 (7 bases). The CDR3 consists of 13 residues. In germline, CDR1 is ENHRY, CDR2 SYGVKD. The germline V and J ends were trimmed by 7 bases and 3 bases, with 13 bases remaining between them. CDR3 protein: CAIKGGGVYEQYF. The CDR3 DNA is TGTGCCATCAAAGGGGGAGGGGTCTACGAGCAGTACTTC.

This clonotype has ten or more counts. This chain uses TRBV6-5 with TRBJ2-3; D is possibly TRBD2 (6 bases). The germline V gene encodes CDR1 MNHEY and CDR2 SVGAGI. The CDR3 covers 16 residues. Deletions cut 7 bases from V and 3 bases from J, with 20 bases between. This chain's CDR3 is CASKLSTGGQTDTQYF. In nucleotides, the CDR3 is TGTGCCAGCAAATTATCAACCGGGGGTCAGACAGATACGCAGTATTTT.

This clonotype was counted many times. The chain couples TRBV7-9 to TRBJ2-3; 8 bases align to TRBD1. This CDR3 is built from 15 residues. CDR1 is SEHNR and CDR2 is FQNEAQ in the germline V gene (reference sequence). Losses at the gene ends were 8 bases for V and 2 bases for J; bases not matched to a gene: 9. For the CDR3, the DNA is TGTGCCAGCGGAGACACAGGGGGATTCACAGATACGCAGTATTTT. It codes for CASGDTGGFTDTQYF.

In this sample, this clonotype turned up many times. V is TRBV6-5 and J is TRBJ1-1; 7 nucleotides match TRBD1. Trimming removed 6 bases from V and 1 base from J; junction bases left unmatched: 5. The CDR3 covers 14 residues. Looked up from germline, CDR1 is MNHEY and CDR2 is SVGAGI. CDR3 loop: CASSRQGRNTEAFF. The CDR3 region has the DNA TGTGCCAGCAGCCGACAGGGACGGAACACTGAAGCTTTCTTT.

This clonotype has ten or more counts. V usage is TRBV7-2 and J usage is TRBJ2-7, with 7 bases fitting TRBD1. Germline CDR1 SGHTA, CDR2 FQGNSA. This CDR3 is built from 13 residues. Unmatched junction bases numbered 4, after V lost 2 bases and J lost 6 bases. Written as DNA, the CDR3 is TGTGCCAGCAGCTTACACAGGGGATCCGAGCAGTACTTC. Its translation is CASSLHRGSEQYF.

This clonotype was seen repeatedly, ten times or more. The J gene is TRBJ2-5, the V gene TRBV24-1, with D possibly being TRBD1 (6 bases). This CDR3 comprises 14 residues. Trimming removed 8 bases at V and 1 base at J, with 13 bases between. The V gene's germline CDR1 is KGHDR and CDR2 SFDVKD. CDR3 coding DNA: TGTGCCACCACCAACAGGGCCACCCAAGAGACCCAGTACTTC. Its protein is CATTNRATQETQYF.

The CDR3 region is CASRQTGTGGNSYEQYF. CDR3 nucleotides: TGTGCCAGCAGGCAAACCGGGACAGGGGGTAACTCCTACGAGCAGTACTTC. The gene calls are TRBV7-9 and TRBJ2-7, with 11 nucleotides matching TRBD1. Germline V CDR1 and CDR2: SEHNR, FQNEAQ (reference sequence). V lost 6 bases to trimming and J lost 0 bases; unmatched junction nucleotides: 10. The CDR3 is made up of 17 amino acids.

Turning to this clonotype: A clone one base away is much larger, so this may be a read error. The CDR3 loop is CATSRDWGYEQYF. The CDR3 DNA is TGTGCCACCAGCAGAGATTGGGGCTACGAGCAGTACTTC. The chain employs TRBV15 and TRBJ2-7, with D unclear. Deletions cut 0 bases from V and 3 bases from J, with 6 bases between. The germline CDR1 and CDR2 sequences are LNHNV and YYDKDF (reference sequence). This CDR3 contains 13 residues.

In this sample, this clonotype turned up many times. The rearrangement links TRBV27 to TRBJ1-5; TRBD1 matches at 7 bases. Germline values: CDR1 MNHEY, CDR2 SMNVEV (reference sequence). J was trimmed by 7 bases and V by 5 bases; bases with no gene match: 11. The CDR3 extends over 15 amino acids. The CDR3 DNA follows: TGTGCCAGCAGTCCGTCCACAGGGGCGAGGCAGCCCCAGCATTTT. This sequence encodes CASSPSTGARQPQHF.